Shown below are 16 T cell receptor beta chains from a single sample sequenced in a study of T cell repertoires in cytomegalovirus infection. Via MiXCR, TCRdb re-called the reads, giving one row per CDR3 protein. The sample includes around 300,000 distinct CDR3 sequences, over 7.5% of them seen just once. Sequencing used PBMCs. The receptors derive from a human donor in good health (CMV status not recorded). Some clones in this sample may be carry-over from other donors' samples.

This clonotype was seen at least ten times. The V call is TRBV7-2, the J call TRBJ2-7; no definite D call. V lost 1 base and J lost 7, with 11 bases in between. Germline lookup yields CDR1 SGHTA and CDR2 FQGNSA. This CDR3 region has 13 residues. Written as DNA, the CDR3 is TGTGCCAGCAGCTTAGGACAACTGGAGGAGCAGTACTTC. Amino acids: CASSLGQLEEQYF. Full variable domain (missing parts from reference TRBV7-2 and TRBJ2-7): GAGVSQSPSNKVTEKGKDVELRCDPISGHTALYWYRQSLGQGLEFLIYFQGNSAPDKSGLPSDRFSAERTGGSVSTLTIQRTQQEDSAVYLCASSLGQLEEQYFGPGTRLTVT.

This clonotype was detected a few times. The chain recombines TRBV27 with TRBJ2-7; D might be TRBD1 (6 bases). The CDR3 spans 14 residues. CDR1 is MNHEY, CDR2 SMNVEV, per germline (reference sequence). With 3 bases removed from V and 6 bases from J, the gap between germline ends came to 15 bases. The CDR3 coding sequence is TGTGCCAGCAGTTTGTTGATAGGGGGATCCGAGCAGTACTTC. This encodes CASSLLIGGSEQYF.

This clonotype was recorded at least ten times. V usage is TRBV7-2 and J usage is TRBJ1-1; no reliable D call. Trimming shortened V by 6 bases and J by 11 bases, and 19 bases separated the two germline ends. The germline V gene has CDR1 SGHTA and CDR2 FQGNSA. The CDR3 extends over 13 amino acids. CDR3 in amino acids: CASSPGTRRGAFF. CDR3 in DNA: TGTGCCAGCAGTCCCGGTACGAGACGAGGGGCTTTCTTT. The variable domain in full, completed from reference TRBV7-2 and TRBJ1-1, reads GAGVSQSPSNKVTEKGKDVELRCDPISGHTALYWYRQSLGQGLEFLIYFQGNSAPDKSGLPSDRFSAERTGGSVSTLTIQRTQQEDSAVYLCASSPGTRRGAFFGQGTRLTVV.

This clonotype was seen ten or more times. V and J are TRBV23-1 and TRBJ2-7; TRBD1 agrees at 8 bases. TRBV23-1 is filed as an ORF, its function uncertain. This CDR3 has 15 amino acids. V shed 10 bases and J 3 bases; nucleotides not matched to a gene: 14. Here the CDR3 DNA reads TGCGCCACCCCGGGAGACAGGGGCCAGATCTACGAGCAGTACTTC. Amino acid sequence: CATPGDRGQIYEQYF.

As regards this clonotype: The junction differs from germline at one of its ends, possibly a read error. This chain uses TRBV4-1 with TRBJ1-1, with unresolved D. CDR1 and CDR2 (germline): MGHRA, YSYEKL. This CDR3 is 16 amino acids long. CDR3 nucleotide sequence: TGTGCCAGCAGCCAAAACCCGAGCGGAAGGAACACTGAAGCTTTCTTT. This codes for CASSQNPSGRNTEAFF.

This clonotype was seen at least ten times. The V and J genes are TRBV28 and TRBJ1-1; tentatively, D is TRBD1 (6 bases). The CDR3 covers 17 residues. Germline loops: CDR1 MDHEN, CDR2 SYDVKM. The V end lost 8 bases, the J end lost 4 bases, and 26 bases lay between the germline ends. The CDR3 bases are TGTGCCAGCCGCATTGGGAGGGGGGCCTACATCGGCACTGAAGCTTTCTTT. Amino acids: CASRIGRGAYIGTEAFF.

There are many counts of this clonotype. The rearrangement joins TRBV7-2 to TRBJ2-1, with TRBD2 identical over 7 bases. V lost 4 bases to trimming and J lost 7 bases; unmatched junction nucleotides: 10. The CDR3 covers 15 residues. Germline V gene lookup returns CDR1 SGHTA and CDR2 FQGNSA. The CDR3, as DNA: TGTGCCAGCAGCTCTGGCGGGAGAGGAGGGAATGAGCAGTTCTTC. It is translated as CASSSGGRGGNEQFF. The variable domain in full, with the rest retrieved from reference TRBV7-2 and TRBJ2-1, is GAGVSQSPSNKVTEKGKDVELRCDPISGHTALYWYRQSLGQGLEFLIYFQGNSAPDKSGLPSDRFSAERTGGSVSTLTIQRTQQEDSAVYLCASSSGGRGGNEQFFGPGTRLTVL.

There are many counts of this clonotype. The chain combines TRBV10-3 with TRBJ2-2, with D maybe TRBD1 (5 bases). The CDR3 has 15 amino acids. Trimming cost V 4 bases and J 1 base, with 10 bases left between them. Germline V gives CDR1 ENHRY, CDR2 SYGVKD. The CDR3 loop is CAISVMDKNTGELFF. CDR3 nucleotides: TGTGCCATCAGTGTTATGGACAAGAACACCGGGGAGCTGTTTTTT.

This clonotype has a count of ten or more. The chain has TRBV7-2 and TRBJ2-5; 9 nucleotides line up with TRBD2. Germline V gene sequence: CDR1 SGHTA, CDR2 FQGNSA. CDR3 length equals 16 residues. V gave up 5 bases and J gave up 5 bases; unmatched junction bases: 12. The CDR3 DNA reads TGTGCCAGCAGCAGTTATAGCGGGAGCGGGTGGGAGACCCAGTACTTC. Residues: CASSSYSGSGWETQYF. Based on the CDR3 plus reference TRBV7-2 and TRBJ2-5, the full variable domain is GAGVSQSPSNKVTEKGKDVELRCDPISGHTALYWYRQSLGQGLEFLIYFQGNSAPDKSGLPSDRFSAERTGGSVSTLTIQRTQQEDSAVYLCASSSYSGSGWETQYFGPGTRLLVL.

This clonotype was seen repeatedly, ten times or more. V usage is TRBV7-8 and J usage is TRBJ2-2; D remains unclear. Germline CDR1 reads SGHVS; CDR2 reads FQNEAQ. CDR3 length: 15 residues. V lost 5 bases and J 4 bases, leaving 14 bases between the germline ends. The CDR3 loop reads CASSQLASSTGELFF. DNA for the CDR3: TGTGCCAGCAGCCAACTTGCGAGCTCCACCGGGGAGCTGTTTTTT.

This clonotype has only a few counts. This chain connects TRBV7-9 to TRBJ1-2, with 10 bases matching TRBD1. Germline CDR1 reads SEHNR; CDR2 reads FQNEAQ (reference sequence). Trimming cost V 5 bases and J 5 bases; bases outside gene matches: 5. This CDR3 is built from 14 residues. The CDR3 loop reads CASSPKGQGYGYTF. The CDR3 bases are TGTGCCAGCAGCCCGAAGGGACAGGGGTATGGCTACACCTTC.

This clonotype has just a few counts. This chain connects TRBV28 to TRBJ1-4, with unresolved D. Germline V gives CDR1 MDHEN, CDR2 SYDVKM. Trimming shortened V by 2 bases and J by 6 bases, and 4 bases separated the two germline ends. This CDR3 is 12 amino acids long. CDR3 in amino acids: CASSLVYEKLFF. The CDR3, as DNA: TGTGCCAGCAGTTTAGTGTATGAAAAACTGTTTTTT.

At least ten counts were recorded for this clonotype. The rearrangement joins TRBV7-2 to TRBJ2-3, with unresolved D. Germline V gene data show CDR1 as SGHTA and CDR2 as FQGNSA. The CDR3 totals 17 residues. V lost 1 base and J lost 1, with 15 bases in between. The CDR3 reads CASSLDKSMSGTDTQYF. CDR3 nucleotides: TGTGCCAGCAGCTTAGATAAAAGCATGAGCGGCACAGATACGCAGTATTTT.

CDR3 loop: CAWSVRGGYGYTF. CDR3 nucleotides: TGTGCCTGGAGTGTACGTGGCGGCTATGGCTACACCTTC. The chain combines TRBV30 with TRBJ1-2; D is undetermined. Germline V gives CDR1 GTSNPN, CDR2 SVGIG (reference sequence). With 0 bases removed from V and 4 bases from J, the gap between germline ends came to 9 bases. The CDR3 spans 13 residues.

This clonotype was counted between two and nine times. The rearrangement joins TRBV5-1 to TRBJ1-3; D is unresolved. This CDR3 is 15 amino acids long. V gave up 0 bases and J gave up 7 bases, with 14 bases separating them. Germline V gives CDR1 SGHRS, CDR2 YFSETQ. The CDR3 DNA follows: TGCGCCAGCAGCTTGGCCTCGACTCTGGAGAACACCATATATTTT. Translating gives CASSLASTLENTIYF.

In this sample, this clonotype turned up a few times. CDR3 in amino acids: CASSLLDNPSYEQYF. CDR3 DNA sequence: TGTGCCAGCAGCTTACTAGATAATCCTTCCTACGAGCAGTACTTC. The chain joins TRBV7-2 to TRBJ2-7, with unresolved D. Per the germline V gene, CDR1 is SGHTA and CDR2 is FQGNSA. Trimming took off 2 bases at V and 1 base at J, with 12 bases between the two ends. The CDR3 contains 15 residues.